Listed below are T cell receptor beta chains from one sample, sequenced in a study of T cells in Graves' hyperthyroidism and ophthalmopathy. TCRdb used MiXCR to reprocess the multiplex PCR reads, holding one entry per CDR3 protein. This sample carries fewer than 300,000 distinct CDR3 sequences, around a quarter of them seen once, and the ten largest clones take about a quarter. Sequenced input: blood. These receptors were obtained from a man aged 35-49 years with Graves' hyperthyroidism that later progressed to Graves' ophthalmopathy. Each CDR3 is given with its conserved first and last residue. The order of the fields is V gene, clone size, D gene, J gene, CDR3 protein, CDR3 DNA. A D gene is named only where the DNA matches it firmly. Clone size appears in some rows only: once, few, many, or a class for an expanded clone.

>TRBV7-2|NA|TRBD2|TRBJ2-7
CASSRGGGSSYEQYF
TGTGCCAGCAGCCGGGGCGGGGGAAGCTCCTACGAGCAGTACTTC
>TRBV30|many|TRBD1|TRBJ1-1
CARDRGENTEAFF
TGTGCCAGGGACAGGGGAGAGAACACTGAAGCTTTCTTT
>TRBV2|many|TRBD1|TRBJ1-1
CARVGGTDLAEAFF
TGTGCCAGGGTGGGCGGGACAGACTTAGCTGAAGCTTTCTTT
>TRBV18|NA|NA|TRBJ1-5
CASSPSRDQPQHF
TGTGCCAGCTCACCCTCAAGGGATCAGCCCCAGCATTTT
>TRBV14|many|NA|TRBJ2-4
CASSQVASDIQYF
TGTGCCAGCAGCCAAGTAGCGTCGGACATTCAGTACTTC
>TRBV7-9|NA|NA|TRBJ2-5
CVSSLSRETQETQYF
TGTGTCAGCAGCTTGAGCAGGGAAACCCAAGAGACCCAGTACTTC
>TRBV6-1|many|TRBD2|TRBJ2-7
CASSQTSGVPYEQYF
TGTGCCAGCAGTCAGACTAGCGGGGTTCCCTACGAGCAGTACTTC
>TRBV12-3/TRBV12-4|NA|TRBD1|TRBJ2-2
CASSLGTGVWTGELFF
TGTGCCAGCAGTTTAGGGACAGGGGTATGGACCGGGGAGCTGTTTTTT
>TRBV28|many|TRBD1|TRBJ2-5
CASTPDRVRETQYF
TGTGCCAGCACCCCCGACAGGGTTAGAGAGACCCAGTACTTC
>TRBV6-5|many|TRBD1|TRBJ2-7
CASSYSGTGTYEQYF
TGTGCCAGCAGTTACTCTGGGACAGGAACCTACGAGCAGTACTTC
>TRBV24-1|many|TRBD2|TRBJ2-2
CATSDPTSPGELFF
TGTGCCACCAGTGATCCGACTAGCCCCGGGGAGCTGTTTTTT
>TRBV10-1|many|NA|TRBJ2-5
CASSDSTGALETQYF
TGCGCCAGCAGTGATAGTACCGGGGCTTTAGAGACCCAGTACTTC
>TRBV3-1|NA|TRBD2|TRBJ2-5
CASSQGSSGRLETQYF
TGTGCCAGCAGCCAAGGGAGTAGCGGGAGGTTGGAGACCCAGTACTTC
>TRBV30|many|NA|TRBJ1-2
CAWSDRGAGGYTF
TGTGCCTGGAGTGATCGGGGGGCTGGTGGCTACACCTTC
>TRBV24-1|many|NA|TRBJ2-6
CATSDPGSGANVLTF
TGTGCCACCAGTGATCCCGGTTCCGGGGCCAACGTCCTGACTTTC
>TRBV6-5|many|NA|TRBJ2-7
CASSSIRTSTYEQYF
TGTGCCAGCAGCTCCATTAGGACATCCACCTACGAGCAGTACTTC
>TRBV6-2/TRBV6-3|many|TRBD1|TRBJ2-5
CASVDRGRVRETQYF
TGTGCCAGCGTAGACAGGGGGCGAGTGAGAGAGACCCAGTACTTC
>TRBV2|NA|NA|TRBJ2-6
CASSVRGGEGGANVLTF
TGTGCCAGCAGTGTAAGAGGGGGAGAGGGTGGGGCCAACGTCCTGACTTTC
>TRBV19|many|TRBD1|TRBJ1-5
CASSMGQGHQPQHF
TGTGCCAGTAGTATGGGACAGGGCCATCAGCCCCAGCATTTT
>TRBV5-1|many|TRBD1|TRBJ2-2
CASSLQGENTGELFF
TGCGCCAGCAGCTTGCAGGGGGAGAACACCGGGGAGCTGTTTTTT
>TRBV19|many|NA|TRBJ2-2
CASKRGANTGELFF
TGTGCCAGTAAGAGGGGTGCGAACACCGGGGAGCTGTTTTTT
>TRBV5-1|many|TRBD2|TRBJ2-7
CASSPTSGNYEQYF
TGCGCCAGCAGCCCGACTAGCGGGAACTACGAGCAGTACTTC
>TRBV5-1|NA|NA|TRBJ2-2
CASSPGLRGKNTGELFF
TGCGCCAGCAGCCCGGGTCTACGGGGGAAGAACACCGGGGAGCTGTTTTTT
>TRBV20-1|few|TRBD2|TRBJ2-7
CRISGRADYEQYF
TGCAGAATAAGCGGGAGGGCCGACTACGAGCAGTACTTC
>TRBV15|many|TRBD1|TRBJ1-2
CATHPRDRVYGYTF
TGTGCCACCCACCCCCGGGACAGGGTGTACGGCTACACCTTC
>TRBV6-1|NA|NA|TRBJ1-1
CASRTDMSGTEAFF
TGTGCCAGCAGAACCGACATGTCAGGCACTGAAGCTTTCTTT